The text below deals with one T cell receptor beta chain. Its specificity is not known. This record comes from a study of cytomegalovirus exposure and HLA in healthy donors. Findings of the study overall: Rarity characterized most TCR sequences, yet some public TCRs appeared in many donors. The authors confirmed in vitro that a few CMV-associated chains were specific for CMV antigens.

Clones were sequenced by immunoSEQ multiplex PCR, and TCRdb holds only the in-frame ones, with some missing. Of about 62,000 clones listed, roughly 94% are singletons. Germline assignment: CDR1 MDHEN and CDR2 SYDVKM. V was pared by 6 bases and J by 4 bases, with 19 bases between. The CDR3 loop spans 16 amino acids. The study drew the donors from its approximately 110-subject validation cohort, separate from the roughly 700-subject first cohort. The chain joins TRBV28 to TRBJ2-1; a weak D match, TRBD2 (6 bases). The sequenced material came from PBMCs. The sequence was collected from a woman aged 18 to 35 in good health and CMV-seropositive. CDR3 in DNA: TGTGCCAGCAGCTCCTCCGCCGGGAGTTTATACAATGAGCAGTTCTTC. This translates into CASSSSAGSLYNEQFF. The full variable domain, rest sourced from reference TRBV28 and TRBJ2-1, is DVKVTQSSRYLVKRTGEKVFLECVQDMDHENMFWYRQDPGLGLRLIYFSYDVKMKEKGDIPEGYSVSREKKERFSLILESASTNQTSMYLCASSSSAGSLYNEQFFGPGTRLTVL.